The clone carrying this T cell receptor (beta chain) was counted only a few times. The antigen is undetermined. The data were obtained in a study of CD8 T cells in Susac syndrome. The CDR3 extends over 10 amino acids. Germline-derived CDR1 and CDR2 are SQVTM and ANQGSEA. Deletions cut 4 bases from V and 5 bases from J, with 4 bases between. RNA in amounts of roughly 0.5 to 1 ug was reverse transcribed with random hexamers. TCRdb analysed the immunoSEQ multiplex PCR reads with MiXCR anew, one entry per CDR3 protein. Of about 110,000 distinct CDR3 sequences in the sample, around 94% were seen once. Notes on the study in general: CD8+ clones in Susac expanded most in TEMRA cells and active patients.

This receptor was identified in a human donor with Susac syndrome. The chain carries TRBV29-1 and TRBJ2-3, with D hard to call. The sequenced material came from CD8+ T cells from PBMCs. As DNA, the CDR3 is TGCAGCGTTGCTAGAGATACGCAGTATTTT. This gives the protein CSVARDTQYF.